The clone carrying this T cell receptor (beta chain) was picked up many times. The source of the sample is a study of T cells in Graves' hyperthyroidism and ophthalmopathy. Authors of the study amplified TCR beta CDR3 regions from RNA transcripts. The primer set for the first-round RT-PCR of the TCR CDR3 was HTBI. From the multiplex PCR reads, TCRdb called clonotypes with MiXCR, one entry per CDR3 protein. The data contain about 350,000 distinct CDR3 sequences, roughly 14% of them seen just once; the ten biggest clones take up under 30%. This TCR was sampled from a woman aged 25-40 years with Graves' hyperthyroidism. The specimen was blood.

In nucleotides, the CDR3 is TGTGCCAGCAGCCGGAACACAGATACGCAGTATTTT. Protein product: CASSRNTDTQYF. V gene TRBV6-1 combines with J gene TRBJ2-3; D remains ambiguous. CDR1 is MNHNS, CDR2 SASEGT, per germline. The length of the CDR3 is 12 residues. Trimming stripped 6 bases from V and 2 bases from J, with 6 bases between.